Here is one T cell receptor (beta chain) with its context. Its antigen remains unknown. Replicate sorted-subset PCRs were loaded with roughly 190 ng DNA, about 31,000 T cell genomes. TCRdb's table, derived via immunoSEQ multiplex PCR, lists solely in-frame clones and lacks some. The sample lists some 2.1 million clones, over 85% occurring once. Germline V gene sequence: CDR1 LNHNV, CDR2 YYDKDF (reference sequence). V gave up 3 bases and J gave up 2 bases; unmatched junction bases: 7. This CDR3 region has 16 residues. This record comes from a study of shared clonotypes between healthy human individuals. Naivety among CD8 cells was defined by CD45RO negativity and positive CCR7 selection, thereby excluding terminally differentiated effector memory CD45RA+ cells. Study-level points and caveats: Clonotype sharing across donors was expected to vary with sequencing depth. Between several donors, naive CD4 clonotypes were shared at a level of roughly 5.5%. Non-shared clonotypes showed lower generation probabilities than clonotypes common to all four donors.

The TCR comes from a man between 18 and 35 years old in good health. Some clones in this sample may be carry-over from other donors' samples. V is TRBV15 and J is TRBJ2-7, with TRBD1 matching over 10 bases. Sequencing was done on a sample of naive CD8+ T cells from PBMCs. This CDR3 is CATSSRSGTGAYEQYF. CDR3 DNA sequence: TGTGCCACCAGCAGCAGATCCGGGACAGGGGCCTACGAGCAGTACTTC.